These T cell receptor beta chains were read from a single sample in a study of T cells after yellow fever vaccination. One entry per CDR3 protein results from TCRdb running MiXCR on the 5' RACE reads. The sample has roughly 330,000 distinct CDR3 sequences; about 6.9% are singletons. Sequenced here: PBMCs, sampled more than 35 days after the first yellow fever vaccination. These receptors came from a man aged 18 to 30 who received the YFV17D yellow fever vaccine. The CDR3 runs from the conserved cysteine through the conserved F or W. The D gene is left open where the match is weak. Clone size, where shown, is once, few, many, or a class for clones that have expanded.

J: TRBJ2-1
D: .
V: TRBV19
size: few
DNA: TGTGCCAGTAGTAGAGACGCGAGCTCCTACAATGAGCAGTTCTTC
CDR3: CASSRDASSYNEQFF

J: TRBJ1-1
D: .
V: TRBV5-1
size: .
DNA: TGCGCCAGCAGCGTCAGGGTCCCTGAAGCTTTCTTT
CDR3: CASSVRVPEAFF

J: TRBJ2-3
D: .
V: TRBV3-1
size: few
DNA: TGTGCCAGCAGCCATTCGGCTAGAGGCACAGATACGCAGTATTTT
CDR3: CASSHSARGTDTQYF

J: TRBJ2-7
D: .
V: TRBV6-2/TRBV6-3
size: few
DNA: TGTGCCAGCAGTTATGGGGACTTCTACGAGCAGTACTTC
CDR3: CASSYGDFYEQYF

J: TRBJ2-1
D: .
V: TRBV5-1
size: few
DNA: TGCGCCAGCAGCTTGTTTGCGGGGAGCTCCTACAATGAGCAGTTCTTC
CDR3: CASSLFAGSSYNEQFF

J: TRBJ1-2
D: .
V: TRBV2
size: .
DNA: TGTGCCAGCAGTTCGACCCCATCTAACTATGGCTACACCTTC
CDR3: CASSSTPSNYGYTF

J: TRBJ2-3
D: .
V: TRBV5-1
size: .
DNA: TGCGCCAGCAGCTTGAACGCCGGGGTCGCAGATACGCAGTATTTT
CDR3: CASSLNAGVADTQYF

J: TRBJ2-4
D: .
V: TRBV6-2/TRBV6-3
size: many
DNA: TGTGCCAGCAGTTACTCCCAAAACATTCAGTACTTC
CDR3: CASSYSQNIQYF

J: TRBJ1-2
D: .
V: TRBV12-3/TRBV12-4
size: .
DNA: TGTGCCAGCAGTTCAACAGGGCACACTAACTATGGCTACACCTTC
CDR3: CASSSTGHTNYGYTF

J: TRBJ2-5
D: .
V: TRBV5-4
size: .
DNA: TGTGCCAGCAACCTCGACGATTCGGGGAGGGAGACCCAGTACTTC
CDR3: CASNLDDSGRETQYF

J: TRBJ2-7
D: .
V: TRBV12-3/TRBV12-4
size: .
DNA: TGTGCCAGCAGTTTCGGGGTCCCCTACGAGCAGTACTTC
CDR3: CASSFGVPYEQYF

J: TRBJ2-3
D: .
V: TRBV5-1
size: few
DNA: TGCGCCAGCAGCTTGGCCTTCTCGGGGTATGGAGATACGCAGTATTTT
CDR3: CASSLAFSGYGDTQYF

J: TRBJ2-3
D: .
V: TRBV9
size: many
DNA: TGTGCCAGCAGCATACAAGATACGCAGTATTTT
CDR3: CASSIQDTQYF

J: TRBJ2-5
D: .
V: TRBV3-1
size: .
DNA: TGTGCCAGCAGCCAAGGTCCAGGGGCGTACCAAGAGACCCAGTACTTC
CDR3: CASSQGPGAYQETQYF

J: TRBJ2-5
D: TRBD2
V: TRBV20-1
size: .
DNA: TGCAGTGCCACCGCGACTAGCGGGGGGATTCAAGAGACCCAGTACTTC
CDR3: CSATATSGGIQETQYF

J: TRBJ2-3
D: .
V: TRBV20-1
size: many
DNA: TGCAGTGCTAGCTTACCCCCGGATACGCAGTATTTT
CDR3: CSASLPPDTQYF

J: TRBJ2-3
D: TRBD2
V: TRBV20-1
size: .
DNA: TGCAGTGCCCCCGGTGGGGAACTAGCGGGGTTTACGCAGTATTTT
CDR3: CSAPGGELAGFTQYF

J: TRBJ2-5
D: .
V: TRBV24-1
size: few
DNA: TGTGCCACCAGTGATTCTAACCAAGAGACCCAGTACTTC
CDR3: CATSDSNQETQYF

J: TRBJ1-5
D: TRBD1
V: TRBV29-1
size: .
DNA: TGCAGCGTTACTATACAGGGGGGCAATCAGCCCCAGCATTTT
CDR3: CSVTIQGGNQPQHF

J: TRBJ2-1
D: TRBD2
V: TRBV11-3
size: .
DNA: TGTGCCAGCAGCTTAGTGGGGGTTAGCGGGGGGATCTACAATGAGCAGTTCTTC
CDR3: CASSLVGVSGGIYNEQFF

J: TRBJ2-3
D: .
V: TRBV15
size: few
DNA: TGTGCCACCAGCAGAGATCGCCTAGCTTCAGATACGCAGTATTTT
CDR3: CATSRDRLASDTQYF

J: TRBJ1-6
D: .
V: TRBV11-2
size: few
DNA: TGTGCCAGCAGCTTAGAAACCGTGAGCTCCTATAATTCACCCCTCCACTTT
CDR3: CASSLETVSSYNSPLHF

J: TRBJ2-5
D: TRBD2
V: TRBV20-1
size: .
DNA: TGCAGTGCTAGAGATTTTCAGCGGGAGAAAGAGACCCAGTACTTC
CDR3: CSARDFQREKETQYF

J: TRBJ2-1
D: TRBD1
V: TRBV5-1
size: .
DNA: TGCGCCAGCAGCACTACAGGGGGCGAGTACAATGAGCAGTTCTTC
CDR3: CASSTTGGEYNEQFF

J: TRBJ2-1
D: .
V: TRBV9
size: .
DNA: TGTGCCAGCAGCGTAGGGGCGAGCTCCTACAATGAGCAGTTCTTC
CDR3: CASSVGASSYNEQFF

J: TRBJ1-4
D: TRBD1
V: TRBV10-3
size: .
DNA: TGTGCCATCAACAGGGGCAATGAAAAACTGTTTTTT
CDR3: CAINRGNEKLFF

J: TRBJ2-3
D: TRBD2
V: TRBV25-1
size: .
DNA: TGTGCCAGCAGACTGACTAGCGGGGGGGCCACAGATACGCAGTATTTT
CDR3: CASRLTSGGATDTQYF

J: TRBJ2-5
D: TRBD1
V: TRBV27
size: .
DNA: TGTGCCAGCAGTTTAAGTTTCGGGACAGGGAAGGAAGAGACCCAGTACTTC
CDR3: CASSLSFGTGKEETQYF

J: TRBJ2-5
D: TRBD1
V: TRBV7-9
size: many
DNA: TGTGCCAGCAACTCGAGGCGTCCGGGACAGCACCAAGAGACCCAGTACTTC
CDR3: CASNSRRPGQHQETQYF

J: TRBJ2-5
D: .
V: TRBV11-2
size: few
DNA: TGTGCCAGCAGCGCTGGCGGCACCCAAGAGACCCAGTACTTC
CDR3: CASSAGGTQETQYF

J: TRBJ1-5
D: .
V: TRBV2
size: .
DNA: TGTGCCAGCCGGGGCCCTTATAGCAATCAGCCCCAGCATTTT
CDR3: CASRGPYSNQPQHF

J: TRBJ2-4
D: .
V: TRBV6-1
size: few
DNA: TGTGCCAGCAGCACCGGACAGCTACTAGCCAAAAACATTCAGTACTTC
CDR3: CASSTGQLLAKNIQYF

J: TRBJ2-7
D: TRBD2
V: TRBV29-1
size: many
DNA: TGCAGCGTCCACGGGGGGTCCCCTGCCTACGAGCAGTACTTC
CDR3: CSVHGGSPAYEQYF

J: TRBJ2-1
D: .
V: TRBV5-1
size: many
DNA: TGCGCCAGCAGCTTGGCCCTGAATGAGCAGTTCTTC
CDR3: CASSLALNEQFF

J: TRBJ2-5
D: .
V: TRBV7-2
size: many
DNA: TGTGCCAGCAGTCCATTCCCGAGGGAGCAAGAGACCCAGTACTTC
CDR3: CASSPFPREQETQYF

J: TRBJ2-5
D: TRBD2
V: TRBV7-8
size: many
DNA: TGTGCCAGCAGCCTATATAGCGGGGGGGAAGAGACCCAGTACTTC
CDR3: CASSLYSGGEETQYF

J: TRBJ1-6
D: .
V: TRBV4-3
size: few
DNA: TGCGCCAGCAGCCAAGACAGGGATTCACCCCTCCACTTT
CDR3: CASSQDRDSPLHF

J: TRBJ2-3
D: TRBD1
V: TRBV5-1
size: many
DNA: TGCGCCAGCAGCTTGGGGCCAGGGGGTTCAGATACGCAGTATTTT
CDR3: CASSLGPGGSDTQYF

J: TRBJ2-3
D: TRBD2
V: TRBV7-2
size: few
DNA: TGTGCCAGCAGCACGGGACTAGCGGGGGCCGCAGATACGCAGTATTTT
CDR3: CASSTGLAGAADTQYF

J: TRBJ2-7
D: TRBD2
V: TRBV5-5
size: many
DNA: TGTGCCAGCAGCTTGGCGGCTAGCGGGGCCAACCTGGACGAGCAGTACTTC
CDR3: CASSLAASGANLDEQYF

J: TRBJ2-3
D: .
V: TRBV20-1
size: .
DNA: TGCAGTGCTAGTGATTGGACAGATACGCAGTATTTT
CDR3: CSASDWTDTQYF

J: TRBJ2-5
D: .
V: TRBV5-1
size: many
DNA: TGCGCCAGCAGCTTTTTGGGTAGCGGCGTAGAGACCCAGTACTTC
CDR3: CASSFLGSGVETQYF

J: TRBJ2-1
D: .
V: TRBV7-9
size: .
DNA: TGTGCCAGCAGCTCGGCTGGGGGACGTAACAATGAGCAGTTCTTC
CDR3: CASSSAGGRNNEQFF

J: TRBJ2-1
D: TRBD1
V: TRBV23-1
size: .
DNA: TGCGCCAGGGGCCCTTGTCGTCGGGACAGGATATTGAATGAGCAGTTCTTC
CDR3: CARGPCRRDRILNEQFF

J: TRBJ2-7
D: .
V: TRBV7-2
size: .
DNA: TGTGCCAGCAGCTTACTGGTGATAGGGTCTGCTACTTATCAGCAGTACTTC
CDR3: CASSLLVIGSATYQQYF

J: TRBJ2-5
D: TRBD1
V: TRBV14
size: .
DNA: TGTGCCAGCAGCCAAGCCGGGACAGTACAAGAGACCCAGTACTTC
CDR3: CASSQAGTVQETQYF

J: TRBJ2-6
D: TRBD1
V: TRBV6-6
size: .
DNA: TGTGCCAGCAGTACCCGGGGATTGTTGTTACAGGGGGGCTCTGGGGCCAACGTCCTGACTTTC
CDR3: CASSTRGLLLQGGSGANVLTF

J: TRBJ1-1
D: .
V: TRBV18
size: many
DNA: TGTGCCAGCTCCTCAGGGGCGGAAGCTGAAGCTTTCTTT
CDR3: CASSSGAEAEAFF

J: TRBJ1-3
D: .
V: TRBV14
size: few
DNA: TGTGCCAGCAGCCAAGTACAGCGCGGAAACACCATATATTTT
CDR3: CASSQVQRGNTIYF